Given below is one T cell receptor beta chain in context. Antigen: not known. The V gene's germline CDR1 is MRHNA and CDR2 SNTAGT. This CDR3 spans 14 amino acids. The ends were cut back, 2 bases at V and 3 bases at J, with 10 bases in the middle. This sample stems from a study of circulating and synovial CD4+ cells in juvenile arthritis. Study findings and constraints: CPL and bulk CD4 samples differed at least tenfold in T cell genomes.

Sequencing used immunoSEQ multiplex PCR; TCRdb keeps in-frame clones, though not all of them. This sample has 30,000 to 40,000 clones; 90% to 95% occur once, and the top ten carry approximately 0.68%. The sequence was collected from a human donor with juvenile idiopathic arthritis. Sequences were obtained from CD4+ T cells from blood. V usage is TRBV6-4 and J usage is TRBJ1-1, with a possible D match to TRBD1 (6 bases). CDR3 bases: TGTGCCAGCAGTGACACCGCAGGGGACACTGAAGCTTTCTTT. It is translated as CASSDTAGDTEAFF.